Listed below are T cell receptor beta chains from one sample, sequenced in a study of post-analysis software for immune sequencing data. TCRdb re-called the PCR reads with MiXCR, one entry per CDR3 protein. The sample lists 700,000 to 900,000 distinct CDR3 sequences, under 60% occurring once. Sequenced sample: blood. All receptors come from a girl aged 5-17 years with multiple sclerosis. Each CDR3 is given with its conserved first and last residue. The D gene is left open where the match is weak. Some rows mark clone size as missing; the rest say once, few, many or name a class of expanded clone.

d_gene: -; v_gene: TRBV20-1; abundance: few; j_gene: TRBJ1-1; CDR3nt: TGCAGTGCTAGGGCTAGGACTTGGGGAGCTTTCTTT; CDR3aa: CSARARTWGAFF
d_gene: -; v_gene: TRBV20-1; abundance: -; j_gene: TRBJ1-1; CDR3nt: TGCAGTGCTAGCCCGGGGGGCGGGAACACTGAAGCTTTCTTT; CDR3aa: CSASPGGGNTEAFF
d_gene: -; v_gene: TRBV5-1; abundance: -; j_gene: TRBJ1-2; CDR3nt: TGCGCCAGCAGCTTGGATGGGGATGGAAGAGTGAGCTACACCTTC; CDR3aa: CASSLDGDGRVSYTF
d_gene: -; v_gene: TRBV11-2; abundance: -; j_gene: TRBJ2-1; CDR3nt: TGTGCCAGCAGCTTCCTCACTAAGGATGAGCAGTTCTTC; CDR3aa: CASSFLTKDEQFF
d_gene: TRBD1; v_gene: TRBV29-1; abundance: -; j_gene: TRBJ1-1; CDR3nt: TGCAGCGGCGTGACAGGGGGAAACACTGAAGCTTTCTTT; CDR3aa: CSGVTGGNTEAFF
d_gene: TRBD1; v_gene: TRBV12-3/TRBV12-4; abundance: -; j_gene: TRBJ2-1; CDR3nt: TGTGCCCCGGGACAGGGTCTTGGTGAGCAGTTCTTC; CDR3aa: CAPGQGLGEQFF
d_gene: TRBD2; v_gene: TRBV5-5; abundance: -; j_gene: TRBJ2-5; CDR3nt: TGTGCCAGCAGCCCAAATGCGGGGGGAGTAGAGACCCAGTACTTC; CDR3aa: CASSPNAGGVETQYF
d_gene: -; v_gene: TRBV6-5; abundance: -; j_gene: TRBJ1-1; CDR3nt: TGTGCCAGCAGTTACTCCGGCCCTTTGAACACTGAAGCTTTCTTT; CDR3aa: CASSYSGPLNTEAFF
d_gene: -; v_gene: TRBV12-3/TRBV12-4; abundance: -; j_gene: TRBJ1-1; CDR3nt: TGTGCCAGCAGTCCAGACACTGGCCGCAACACTGAAGCTTTCTTT; CDR3aa: CASSPDTGRNTEAFF
d_gene: -; v_gene: TRBV7-2; abundance: -; j_gene: TRBJ2-7; CDR3nt: TGTGCCAGCAGCTTAGCTCAAGGGGACGCCGGGCCCTACAATGAGCAGTACTTC; CDR3aa: CASSLAQGDAGPYNEQYF
d_gene: TRBD2; v_gene: TRBV12-3/TRBV12-4; abundance: -; j_gene: TRBJ2-3; CDR3nt: TGTGCCAGCAGTCCACCCTATGGCGGGAGGGCCTCGGAAGATACGCAGTATTTT; CDR3aa: CASSPPYGGRASEDTQYF
d_gene: -; v_gene: TRBV7-2; abundance: -; j_gene: TRBJ2-1; CDR3nt: TGTGCCAGCAGCTTAGCTGCCGGGTTCTCCTACAATGAGCAGTTCTTC; CDR3aa: CASSLAAGFSYNEQFF
d_gene: -; v_gene: TRBV5-6; abundance: -; j_gene: TRBJ1-5; CDR3nt: TGTGCCAGCTCCTTAGGTCCCGGGGAGAATCAGCCCCAGCATTTT; CDR3aa: CASSLGPGENQPQHF
d_gene: -; v_gene: TRBV7-2; abundance: -; j_gene: TRBJ2-5; CDR3nt: TGTGCCAGCAGCCCGGGACACGGCTTGGAGCAGTACTTC; CDR3aa: CASSPGHGLEQYF
d_gene: -; v_gene: TRBV6-5; abundance: many; j_gene: TRBJ1-1; CDR3nt: TGTGCCAGCAGCCGCGGGACTGAAGCTTTCTTT; CDR3aa: CASSRGTEAFF
d_gene: -; v_gene: TRBV9; abundance: -; j_gene: TRBJ2-3; CDR3nt: TGTGCCAGCAGCGTAGCTACAGCGGGTCCAGATACGCAGTATTTT; CDR3aa: CASSVATAGPDTQYF
d_gene: TRBD1; v_gene: TRBV4-3; abundance: few; j_gene: TRBJ1-5; CDR3nt: TGCGCCAGCAGCCAAGATCAAAGGGGGCATCAGCCCCAGCATTTT; CDR3aa: CASSQDQRGHQPQHF
d_gene: -; v_gene: TRBV20-1; abundance: -; j_gene: TRBJ1-2; CDR3nt: TGCAGTGCCCTACACAGGCCTTTCTATGGCTACACCTTC; CDR3aa: CSALHRPFYGYTF
d_gene: -; v_gene: TRBV29-1; abundance: once; j_gene: TRBJ2-7; CDR3nt: TGCAGCGTTGGTACCGGGGCAGGGGTTCTGGACGAGCAGTACTTC; CDR3aa: CSVGTGAGVLDEQYF
d_gene: -; v_gene: TRBV7-9; abundance: -; j_gene: TRBJ2-1; CDR3nt: TGTGCCAGCAGCTTCGTTAGCGAGAGTGTAGGTGAGCAGTTCTTC; CDR3aa: CASSFVSESVGEQFF
d_gene: TRBD1; v_gene: TRBV15; abundance: few; j_gene: TRBJ1-2; CDR3nt: TGTGCCACCAGCAGAGCGGTCGGGACAGCTAACTATGGCTACACCTTC; CDR3aa: CATSRAVGTANYGYTF
d_gene: -; v_gene: TRBV12-3/TRBV12-4; abundance: -; j_gene: TRBJ1-1; CDR3nt: TGTGCCAGCAGTTTAGTTGGTTGGGGAACTGAAGCTTTCTTT; CDR3aa: CASSLVGWGTEAFF
d_gene: TRBD1; v_gene: TRBV20-1; abundance: -; j_gene: TRBJ2-3; CDR3nt: TGCAGTGCCAACTCCGACAGGGAAGAGACAGATACGCGGTATTTT; CDR3aa: CSANSDREETDTRYF